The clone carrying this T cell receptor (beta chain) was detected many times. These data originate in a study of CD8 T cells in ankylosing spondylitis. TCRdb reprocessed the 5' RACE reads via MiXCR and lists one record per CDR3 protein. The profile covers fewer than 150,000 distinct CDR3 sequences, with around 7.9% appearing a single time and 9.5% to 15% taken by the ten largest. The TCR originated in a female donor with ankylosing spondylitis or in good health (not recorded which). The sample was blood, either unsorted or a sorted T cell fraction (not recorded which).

CDR3 sequence reads: CASSLGTPDNEQFF. The CDR3 coding sequence is TGTGCCAGCAGCTTAGGTACGCCAGACAATGAGCAGTTCTTC. The chain combines TRBV11-3 with TRBJ2-1; no clear D gene. The CDR3 is 14 residues long. V dropped 1 base and J dropped 5 bases, with 9 bases sitting between them. Germline V gives CDR1 SGHNT, CDR2 YENEEA.